This TCR beta chain emerged from a study of T cell changes during pregnancy in multiple sclerosis. Sequenced by immunoSEQ multiplex PCR; TCRdb stores in-frame clones only, minus some. The data show around 100,000 clones, roughly nine tenths seen once. Germline CDR1 is MDHEN and CDR2 is SYDVKM. CDR3 length: 19 amino acids. The V end lost 0 bases, the J end lost 0 bases, and 18 bases lay between the germline ends. The chain employs TRBV28 and TRBJ2-1; possibly TRBD1 for D (6 bases). This sequence originates from a female donor with multiple sclerosis, enrolled in a pregnancy study. Sequencing was performed on peripheral blood, taken after pregnancy. The DNA for the CDR3 is TGTGCCAGCAGTTTATGGGACAGACGGATTCAAAGCTCCTACAATGAGCAGTTCTTC. It codes for CASSLWDRRIQSSYNEQFF.